The next 23 T cell receptor beta chains were all read from a single sample in a study of monozygotic twins with inflammatory bowel disease. TCRdb reprocessed the 5' RACE reads and stores each CDR3 protein as one record, lacking DNA. The sample table sets out approximately 200,000 distinct CDR3 sequences. Source material: blood. These receptor sequences come from a human donor with ulcerative colitis or Crohn's disease, or a healthy co-twin of an affected twin (not recorded which).

This CDR3 is CSARELNRFGEKLFF. V and J are TRBV20-1 and TRBJ1-4. Germline V CDR1 and CDR2: DFQATT, SNEGSKA (reference sequence). There are 15 residues in the CDR3.

The chain joins TRBV6-1 to TRBJ2-5; without DNA, the TCRdb call of TRBD2 cannot be checked. The CDR3 sequence is 15 residues long. Germline CDR1 reads MNHNS; CDR2 reads SASEGT. The chain's CDR3 is CASSEGLAGIETQYF.

This chain joins TRBV16 and TRBJ1-2. CDR3 length: 12 amino acids. Germline lookup yields CDR1 KGHSY and CDR2 FQNENV. The CDR3 is CASSQRTYGYTF. The entire variable domain, with the rest obtained from reference TRBV16 and TRBJ1-2, is as follows: GEEVAQTPKHLVRGEGQKAKLYCAPIKGHSYVFWYQQVLKNEFKFLISFQNENVFDETGMPKERFSAKCLPNSPCSLEIQATKLEDSAVYFCASSQRTYGYTFGSGTRLTVV.

The chain combines TRBV20-1 with TRBJ2-7. The CDR3 loop spans 15 amino acids. Germline loops: CDR1 DFQATT, CDR2 SNEGSKA (reference sequence). The CDR3 loop is CSASDPYGGSYEQYF.

This sequence joins TRBV24-1 and TRBJ2-2; TCRdb names TRBD1, which stays unverified in the absence of DNA. Germline assignment: CDR1 KGHDR and CDR2 SFDVKD. This CDR3 is 18 amino acids long. The CDR3 protein is CATSDHPGTGGMFGELFF.

J is TRBJ2-2 and V is TRBV2. This CDR3 comprises 16 residues. Germline CDR1 and CDR2: SNHLY and FYNNEI. The CDR3 sequence: CASSVRAPINTGELFF.

This chain links TRBV5-6 with TRBJ2-1; TCRdb designates TRBD1, a call that cannot be tested without DNA. The germline V gene encodes CDR1 SGHDT and CDR2 YYEEEE. CDR3 length: 17 residues. CDR3 loop: CASSLSQGGYTYNEQFF.

This sequence joins TRBV4-1 and TRBJ2-3. Germline V gene data show CDR1 as MGHRA and CDR2 as YSYEKL. CDR3 length: 17 amino acids. CDR3: CASSQEVASRSTDTQYF.

The V and J genes are TRBV7-9 and TRBJ2-7; TCRdb picks TRBD2, but there is no DNA to check that call. The germline V gene encodes CDR1 SEHNR and CDR2 FQNEAQ (reference sequence). The CDR3 extends over 14 amino acids. CDR3 loop: CASSLAAGLYEQYF.

The CDR3 is CASSPWGTEAFF. The chain combines TRBV12-3 or TRBV12-4 with TRBJ1-1; TCRdb names TRBD1, which stays unverified in the absence of DNA. The CDR3 is 12 amino acids.

V usage is TRBV15 and J usage is TRBJ2-7. CDR3 length equals 16 residues. Germline V CDR1 and CDR2: LNHNV, YYDKDF (reference sequence). This chain's CDR3 is CATSRDVMGEIYEQYF.

The chain combines TRBV4-1 with TRBJ1-1; the TCRdb call, TRBD1, lacks DNA for checking. This CDR3 has 13 residues. CDR1 and CDR2 from the germline V gene are MGHRA and YSYEKL. This chain's CDR3 is CASSPAGATEAFF.

The chain uses TRBV5-1 and TRBJ1-1. CDR3 length equals 15 residues. The germline V gene encodes CDR1 SGHRS and CDR2 YFSETQ. CDR3 sequence reads: CASSLVLGSDTEAFF.

The chain joins TRBV6-1 to TRBJ1-1; TCRdb's D call, TRBD1, is unchecked because there is no DNA. The germline gives CDR1 MNHNS, CDR2 SASEGT. The CDR3 totals 15 residues. The CDR3 sequence: CASSPAGGGGTEAFF.

The chain recombines TRBV20-1 with TRBJ2-4; TCRdb designates TRBD2, a call that cannot be tested without DNA. Germline loops: CDR1 DFQATT, CDR2 SNEGSKA (reference sequence). The CDR3 sequence is 14 residues long. CDR3 region: CSAHRGTAKNIQYF.

V is TRBV7-8 and J is TRBJ1-6. Germline V gene sequence: CDR1 SGHVS, CDR2 FQNEAQ. The CDR3 has 15 residues. This CDR3 is CASSLELRRNSPLHF. Supplemented by reference TRBV7-8 and TRBJ1-6, the full variable domain reads GAGVSQSPRYKVAKRGQDVALRCDPISGHVSLFWYQQALGQGPEFLTYFQNEAQLDKSGLPSDRFFAERPEGSVSTLKIQRTQQEDSAVYLCASSLELRRNSPLHFGNGTRLTVT.

The rearrangement links TRBV7-6 to TRBJ2-1; the TCRdb call, TRBD2, lacks DNA for checking. CDR3 length: 16 amino acids. Germline assignment: CDR1 SGHVS and CDR2 FNYEAQ. The CDR3 spells CASSAMRGGSYNEQFF.

The chain recombines TRBV2 with TRBJ2-1; TCRdb's D call, TRBD1, is unchecked because there is no DNA. The CDR3 runs to 18 residues. The germline V gene encodes CDR1 SNHLY and CDR2 FYNNEI. The CDR3 is CASSVSRDVKSSYNEQFF.

The V call is TRBV12-3 or TRBV12-4, the J call TRBJ1-1; TCRdb's D gene call, TRBD1, goes unchecked for lack of DNA. The CDR3 runs to 15 residues. The CDR3 reads CASNTKGGRYTEAFF.

The V gene is TRBV7-9, the J gene TRBJ2-4; TCRdb's D call, TRBD1, is unchecked because there is no DNA. The CDR3 length is 15 residues. Germline CDR1 SEHNR, CDR2 FQNEAQ (reference sequence). This CDR3 is CASSLTGESKNIQYF. Full variable domain (rest looked up from reference TRBV7-9 and TRBJ2-4): DTGVSQNPRHKITKRGQNVTFRCDPISEHNRLYWYRQTLGQGPEFLTYFQNEAQLEKSRLLSDRFSAERPKGSFSTLEIQRTEQGDSAMYLCASSLTGESKNIQYFGAGTRLSVL.

J is TRBJ2-5 and V is TRBV27; TCRdb picks TRBD1, but there is no DNA to check that call. CDR1 is MNHEY and CDR2 is SMNVEV in the germline V gene (reference sequence). The CDR3 covers 18 residues. This chain's CDR3 is CASRSEWGRGTSAETQYF.

The chain carries TRBV4-2 and TRBJ2-1; TCRdb's D gene call, TRBD1, goes unchecked for lack of DNA. This CDR3 region has 16 residues. Per the germline V gene, CDR1 is LGHNA and CDR2 is YNFKEQ. CDR3: CASSQDISGAGFQWFF.

V usage is TRBV5-1 and J usage is TRBJ2-5; TCRdb lists TRBD1, though no DNA is available to test this call. CDR1 and CDR2 (germline): SGHRS, YFSETQ. The CDR3 spans 17 residues. The chain's CDR3 is CASSSRPGTGKVETQYF.